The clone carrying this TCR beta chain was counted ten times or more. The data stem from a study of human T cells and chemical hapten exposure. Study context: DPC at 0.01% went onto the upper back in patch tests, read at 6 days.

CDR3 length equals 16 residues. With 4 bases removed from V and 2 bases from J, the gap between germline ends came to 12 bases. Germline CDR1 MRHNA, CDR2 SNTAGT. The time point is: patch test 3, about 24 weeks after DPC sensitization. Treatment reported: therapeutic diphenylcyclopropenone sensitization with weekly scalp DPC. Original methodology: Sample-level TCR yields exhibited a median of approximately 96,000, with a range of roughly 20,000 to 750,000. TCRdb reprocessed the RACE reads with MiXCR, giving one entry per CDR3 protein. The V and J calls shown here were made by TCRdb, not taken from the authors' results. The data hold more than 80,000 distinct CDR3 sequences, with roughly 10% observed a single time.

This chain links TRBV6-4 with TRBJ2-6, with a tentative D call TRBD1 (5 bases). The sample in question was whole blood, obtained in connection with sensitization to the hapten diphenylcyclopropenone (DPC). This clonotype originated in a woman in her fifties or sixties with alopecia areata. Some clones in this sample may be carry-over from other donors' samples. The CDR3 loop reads CASSAWSGTGANVLTF. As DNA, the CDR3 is TGTGCCAGCAGTGCGTGGTCAGGGACTGGGGCCAACGTCCTGACTTTC.